A single sample is the source of the 7 T cell receptor beta chains below, sequenced in a study of vaccination effects on CD4 cells after COVID-19. Their target antigens are unknown. Profiled with immunoSEQ multiplex PCR; TCRdb holds only in-frame clones, not every one. Of tens of thousands of clones listed, roughly four fifths were seen once; the top ten hold approximately 2.4%. Culture lasted roughly eleven days before CD4+ T cell isolation. Participants were vaccinated with two doses of either the BNT162b2 or mRNA-1273 vaccine. The sequencing here drew on CD4+ T cells from PBMCs cultured without peptide, taken after COVID-19 vaccination. These receptor sequences come from a human donor who received a COVID-19 vaccine.

The table lists this clone with a count of one. The chain combines TRBV24-1 with TRBJ1-2; D uncertain. CDR1 is KGHDR, CDR2 SFDVKD, per germline. This CDR3 is built from 14 residues. Trimming took off 4 bases at V and 3 bases at J, with 11 bases between the two ends. The CDR3 nucleotides read TGTGCCACCAGTGACAATCAGGCGGACTATGGCTACACCTTC. Residues: CATSDNQADYGYTF.

This chain joins TRBV24-1 and TRBJ1-5; 12 nucleotides match TRBD1. This CDR3 contains 18 residues. CDR1 KGHDR and CDR2 SFDVKD come from the germline V gene. V lost 2 bases, J lost 4 bases, and 8 bases stayed unmatched. CDR3 sequence reads: CATSDSAGDRGRNQPQHF. The CDR3 DNA is TGTGCCACCAGTGATTCCGCGGGGGACAGGGGGCGAAATCAGCCCCAGCATTTT.

This clone was counted once. V gene TRBV6-1 combines with J gene TRBJ2-7, with D hard to call. The CDR3 sequence is 15 residues long. Germline-derived CDR1 and CDR2 are MNHNS and SASEGT. Trimming stripped 1 base from V and 3 bases from J, with 13 bases between. CDR3: CASSEGVRTVYEQYV. Written as DNA, the CDR3 is TGTGCCAGCAGTGAAGGTGTCAGAACCGTCTACGAGCAGTACGTC.

The CDR3 sequence: CASSVQRNTEAFF. As DNA, the CDR3 is TGTGCCAGCAGCGTACAGCGGAACACTGAAGCTTTCTTT. This chain uses TRBV9 with TRBJ1-1; D is ambiguous. CDR1 and CDR2 (germline): SGDLS, YYNGEE. V lost 1 base, J lost 1 base, and 5 bases lay in between. This CDR3 has 13 amino acids.

The chain combines TRBV24-1 with TRBJ2-3; 7 bases line up with TRBD2. This CDR3 contains 19 residues. CDR1 and CDR2 (germline): KGHDR, SFDVKD. With 4 bases clipped from V and 2 bases from J, the junction kept 17 bases outside the gene matches. The CDR3 bases are TGTGCCACCAGTGACTCGGCCCAGGAGTCTAGCGGTTCCACAGATACGCAGTATTTT. Translation: CATSDSAQESSGSTDTQYF.

This clone has more than one count but fewer than ten. The chain links TRBV4-1 to TRBJ2-2, with TRBD2 matching over 13 bases. Unmatched junction bases numbered 8, after V lost 3 bases and J lost 1 base. CDR1 is MGHRA, CDR2 YSYEKL, per germline. This CDR3 region has 19 residues. CDR3 amino acids: CASSHFWTSGGLNTGELFF. The CDR3 DNA reads TGCGCCAGCAGCCATTTCTGGACTAGCGGGGGCCTGAACACCGGGGAGCTGTTTTTT.

The chain uses TRBV27 and TRBJ1-1, with 9 bases fitting TRBD1. The J segment lost 5 bases and the V segment lost 6 bases, leaving 10 bases of the junction unmatched. Germline values: CDR1 MNHEY, CDR2 SMNVEV (reference sequence). The CDR3 sequence is 15 residues long. For the CDR3, the DNA is TGTGCCAGCAGCAGAACACAGGGGGCGGGTACTGAAGCTTTCTTT. Its translation: CASSRTQGAGTEAFF.